The text below deals with one TCR beta chain. Its antigen is unknown. The record has no base qualities; no much larger clone is one base away. TCRbeta CDR3 regions were amplified from genomic DNA by means of the immunoSEQ Assay, a bias-controlled multiplex PCR. The published analysis was carried out like this. The number of nucleated cells in each sample was estimated from the amplification of reference gene primers within the assay. To quantify the absolute abundance of each unique TCRbeta CDR3 rearrangement, sequence reads were collapsed and filtered. For each sample, productive Simpson clonality was calculated by taking the square root of Simpson's diversity index across productive rearrangements. In TCRdb, the immuneACCESS table is reduced to in-frame sequences with V and J assigned. These tables do not hold every clone; where another copy was compared, an unresolved V gene accounts for under half, and the others remain unexplained. Clone size and the V and J calls come from that table; the DNA yielded D and trimming. In this sample the table shows 170,000 or so clones, about nine tenths of which occur a single time. The ten largest clones represent around 1.9% of the sample.

This sample was included in a study of blood T cell repertoires in COVID-19 (dated by TCRdb to the early 2020s). As for the study more broadly: The collaborator samples originated in the United States, Italy and Spain and spanned the acute and convalescent phases of COVID-19. The prospective study material was composed of cDNA or gDNA derived from T cells, B-cell-depleted T cells, or PBMCs. The dataset comprised deeply sampled blood TCRbeta repertoires from subjects exposed to, actively infected with, or recovered from COVID-19. The repertoires were released in a freely available public database intended as a resource for research on the immune response to SARS-CoV-2. The samples were drawn from the first 160 participants of the ongoing ImmuneRACE study and from 950 to 1,500 subjects provided by 6 global collaborators. Nearly every sample came with metadata listing a de-identified subject ID, COVID-19 status, age in years and sex. HLA class I and class II types, where available, came from metadata supplied by the sample provider rather than from assay-based typing.

The V and J ends are trimmed by 0 bases and 0 bases, leaving 6 bases between them. Inclusive of the bounding cysteine and phenylalanine, the CDR3 is 14 residues long. The DNA shown is the 42-base CDR3, in frame from base 1. From the germline V gene (reference sequence), CDR1 is SGHNT and CDR2 is YYREEE. Another Seattle source contributed samples from volunteer blood donors who had recovered from COVID-19. The collaborating institutions used their own protocols to collect whole blood in K2EDTA tubes. Collaborator samples were shipped for TCRbeta analysis as frozen whole blood, isolated PBMCs, or DNA extracted from either sample type. Overall study results and their limits: The amount of clinical and demographic metadata varied by source and participant and was provided uncurated.

The chain is made from TRBV5-4 and TRBJ1-1; TRBD1 is a weak D gene call, 5 bases matching. The sequenced material came from peripheral blood. This TCR came from a young man who had recovered from COVID-19. Here the CDR3 is given as CASSLAGMNTEAFF. The nucleotide sequence is given as TGTGCCAGCAGCTTGGCAGGGATGAACACTGAAGCTTTCTTT.